This T cell receptor beta chain was observed in a study of shared clonotypes between healthy human individuals. It was across several immunoSEQ plates that each subset's genomic DNA was evenly split. Using immunoSEQ multiplex PCR, the repertoire was profiled, and TCRdb retains in-frame clones only, with some absent. The sample has some 2,100,000 clones; approximately 96% are singletons. The CDR3 length is 17 residues. V lost 3 bases and J lost 0; bases outside the gene matches: 7. Germline CDR1 reads LNHNV; CDR2 reads YYDKDF (reference sequence). V gene TRBV15 combines with J gene TRBJ1-3; 8 bases match TRBD1. Sample: naive CD4+ T cells sorted from blood. As for subset: CD45RA+ positively selected. This TCR was sampled from a man younger than 30 in good health. In DNA, the CDR3 is TGTGCCACCAGCAGGGACAGGGACAGTCGCTCTGGAAACACCATATATTTT. Encoded protein: CATSRDRDSRSGNTIYF.